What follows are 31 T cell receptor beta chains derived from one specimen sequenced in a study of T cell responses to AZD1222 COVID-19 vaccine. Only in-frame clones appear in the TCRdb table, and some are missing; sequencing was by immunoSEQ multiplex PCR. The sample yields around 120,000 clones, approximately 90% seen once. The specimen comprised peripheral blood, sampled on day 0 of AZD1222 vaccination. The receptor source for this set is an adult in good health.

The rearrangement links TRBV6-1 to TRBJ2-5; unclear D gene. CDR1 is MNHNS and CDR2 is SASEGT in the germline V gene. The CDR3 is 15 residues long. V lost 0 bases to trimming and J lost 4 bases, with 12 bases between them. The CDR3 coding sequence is TGTGCCAGCAGTGAAGCGGGGTGGGTTAGAGAGACCCAGTACTTC. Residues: CASSEAGWVRETQYF.

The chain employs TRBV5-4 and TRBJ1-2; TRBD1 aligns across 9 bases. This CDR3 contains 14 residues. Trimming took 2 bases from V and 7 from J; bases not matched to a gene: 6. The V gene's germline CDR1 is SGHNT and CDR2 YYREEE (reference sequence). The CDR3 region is CASSFWTGESGYTF. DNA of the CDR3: TGTGCCAGCAGCTTTTGGACAGGGGAGTCTGGCTACACCTTC.

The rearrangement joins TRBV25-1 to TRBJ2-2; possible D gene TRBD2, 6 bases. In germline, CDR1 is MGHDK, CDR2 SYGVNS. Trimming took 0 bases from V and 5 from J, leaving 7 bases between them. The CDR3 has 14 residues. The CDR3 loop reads CASSEYGTTGELFF. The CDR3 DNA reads TGTGCCAGCAGTGAATACGGGACTACCGGGGAGCTGTTTTTT.

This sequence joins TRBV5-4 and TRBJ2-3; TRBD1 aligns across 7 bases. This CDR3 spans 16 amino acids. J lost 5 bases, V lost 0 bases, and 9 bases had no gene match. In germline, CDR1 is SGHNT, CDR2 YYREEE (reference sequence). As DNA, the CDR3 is TGTGCCAGCAGCTTGGCCGAGGGGGCGCCGGGAGATACGCAGTATTTT. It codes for CASSLAEGAPGDTQYF.

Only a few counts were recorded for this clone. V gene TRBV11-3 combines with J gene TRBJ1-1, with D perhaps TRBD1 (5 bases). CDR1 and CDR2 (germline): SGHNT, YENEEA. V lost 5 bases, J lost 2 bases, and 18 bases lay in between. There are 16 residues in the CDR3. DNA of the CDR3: TGTGCCAGCAGCAGCGGGGGGTACAGAATAAACACTGAAGCTTTCTTT. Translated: CASSSGGYRINTEAFF.

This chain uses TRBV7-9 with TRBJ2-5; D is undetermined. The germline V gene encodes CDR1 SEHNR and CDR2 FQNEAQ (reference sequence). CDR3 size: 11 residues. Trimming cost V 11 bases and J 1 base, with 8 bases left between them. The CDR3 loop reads CAGSLQETQYF. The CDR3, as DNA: TGTGCCGGATCACTCCAAGAGACCCAGTACTTC. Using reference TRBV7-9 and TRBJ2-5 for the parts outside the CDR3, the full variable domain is DTGVSQNPRHKITKRGQNVTFRCDPISEHNRLYWYRQTLGQGPEFLTYFQNEAQLEKSRLLSDRFSAERPKGSFSTLEIQRTEQGDSAMYLCAGSLQETQYFGPGTRLLVL.

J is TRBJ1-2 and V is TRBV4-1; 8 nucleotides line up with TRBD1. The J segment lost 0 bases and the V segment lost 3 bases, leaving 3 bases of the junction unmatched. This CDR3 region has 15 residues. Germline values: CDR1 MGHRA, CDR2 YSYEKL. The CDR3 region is CASSQGTGANYGYTF. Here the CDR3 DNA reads TGCGCCAGCAGCCAGGGGACAGGAGCTAACTATGGCTACACCTTC.

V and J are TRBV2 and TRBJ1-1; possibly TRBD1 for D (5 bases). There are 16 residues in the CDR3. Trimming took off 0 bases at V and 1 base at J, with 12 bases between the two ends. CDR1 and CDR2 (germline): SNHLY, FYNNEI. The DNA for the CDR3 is TGTGCCAGCAGTGAAGCGCTGCGGGGCCGGAACACTGAAGCTTTCTTT. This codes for CASSEALRGRNTEAFF.

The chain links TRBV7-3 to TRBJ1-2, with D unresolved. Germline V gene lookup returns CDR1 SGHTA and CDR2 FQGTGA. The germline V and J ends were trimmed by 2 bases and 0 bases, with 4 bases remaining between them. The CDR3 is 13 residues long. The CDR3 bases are TGTGCCAGCAGCTTACAGGCTAACTATGGCTACACCTTC. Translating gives CASSLQANYGYTF.

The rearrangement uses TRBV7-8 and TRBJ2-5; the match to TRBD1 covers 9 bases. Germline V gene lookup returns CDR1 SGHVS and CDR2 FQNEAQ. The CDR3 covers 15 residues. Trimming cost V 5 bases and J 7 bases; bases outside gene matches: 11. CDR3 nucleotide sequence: TGTGCCAGCAGCGCAGTGGGACAGGGTAGTGGGACCCAGTACTTC. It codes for CASSAVGQGSGTQYF.

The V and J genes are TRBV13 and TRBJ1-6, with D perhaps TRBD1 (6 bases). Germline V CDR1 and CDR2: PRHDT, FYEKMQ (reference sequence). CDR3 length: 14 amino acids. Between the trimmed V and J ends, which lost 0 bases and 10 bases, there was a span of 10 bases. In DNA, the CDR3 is TGTGCCAGCAGCTTAGGGGGGGGCGACTCACCCCTCCACTTT. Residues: CASSLGGGDSPLHF.

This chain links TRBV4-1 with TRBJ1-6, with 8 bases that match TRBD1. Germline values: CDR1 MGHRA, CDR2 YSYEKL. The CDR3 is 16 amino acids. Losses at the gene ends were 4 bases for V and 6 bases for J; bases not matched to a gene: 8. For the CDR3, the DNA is TGCGCCAGCAGCCTTTCGGACAGGGCCTCTAATTCACCCCTCCACTTT. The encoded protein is CASSLSDRASNSPLHF.

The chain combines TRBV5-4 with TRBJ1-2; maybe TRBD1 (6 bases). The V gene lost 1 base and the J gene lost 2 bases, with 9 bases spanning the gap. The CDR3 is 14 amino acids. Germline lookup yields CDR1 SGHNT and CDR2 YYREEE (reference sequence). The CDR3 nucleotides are TGTGCCAGCAGCTTGAACAGGGTCAACTATGGCTACACCTTC. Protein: CASSLNRVNYGYTF.

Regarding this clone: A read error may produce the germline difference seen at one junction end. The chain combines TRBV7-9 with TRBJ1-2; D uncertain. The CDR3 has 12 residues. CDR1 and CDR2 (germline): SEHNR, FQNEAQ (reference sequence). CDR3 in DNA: TGTGCCAGCAGCTTCCAGGACGGCTGGGGAAGCTTC. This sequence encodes CASSFQDGWGSF.

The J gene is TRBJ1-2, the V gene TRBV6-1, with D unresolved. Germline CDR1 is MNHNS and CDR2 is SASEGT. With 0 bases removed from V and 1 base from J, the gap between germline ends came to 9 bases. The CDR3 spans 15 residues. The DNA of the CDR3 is TGTGCCAGCAGTGAAGCGCTTCCCAGTAACTATGGCTACACCTTC. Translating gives CASSEALPSNYGYTF.

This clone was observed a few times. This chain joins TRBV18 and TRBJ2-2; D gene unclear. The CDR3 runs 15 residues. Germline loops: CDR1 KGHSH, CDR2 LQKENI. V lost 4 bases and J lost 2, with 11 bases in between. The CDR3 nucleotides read TGTGCCAGCTCACAAGCGCAGTACAACACCGGGGAGCTGTTTTTT. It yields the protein CASSQAQYNTGELFF.

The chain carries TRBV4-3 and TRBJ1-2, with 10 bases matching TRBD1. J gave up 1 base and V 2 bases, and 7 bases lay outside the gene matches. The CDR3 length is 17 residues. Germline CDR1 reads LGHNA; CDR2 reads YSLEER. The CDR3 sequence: CASSQRDRGSGNYGYTF. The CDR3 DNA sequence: TGCGCCAGCAGCCAACGGGACAGGGGCTCGGGTAACTATGGCTACACCTTC.

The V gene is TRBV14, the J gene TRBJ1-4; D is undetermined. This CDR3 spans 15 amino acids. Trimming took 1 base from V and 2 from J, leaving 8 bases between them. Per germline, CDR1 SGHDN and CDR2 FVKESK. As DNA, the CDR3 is TGTGCCAGCAGCCAAGTGGGAGGGACTAATGAAAAACTGTTTTTT. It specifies CASSQVGGTNEKLFF.

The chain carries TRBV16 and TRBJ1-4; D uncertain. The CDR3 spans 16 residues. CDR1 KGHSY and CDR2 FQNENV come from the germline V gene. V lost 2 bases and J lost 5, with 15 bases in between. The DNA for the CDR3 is TGTGCCAGCAGCCAAGGACTAGCGACTACGAATGAAAAACTGTTTTTT. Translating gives CASSQGLATTNEKLFF. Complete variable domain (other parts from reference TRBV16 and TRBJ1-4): GEEVAQTPKHLVRGEGQKAKLYCAPIKGHSYVFWYQQVLKNEFKFLISFQNENVFDETGMPKERFSAKCLPNSPCSLEIQATKLEDSAVYFCASSQGLATTNEKLFFGSGTQLSVL.

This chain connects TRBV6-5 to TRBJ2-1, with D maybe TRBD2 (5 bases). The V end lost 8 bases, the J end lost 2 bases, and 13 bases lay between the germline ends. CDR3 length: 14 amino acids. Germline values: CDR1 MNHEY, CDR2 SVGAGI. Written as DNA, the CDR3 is TGTGCCAGCGCGCAAGGGAGCACCTACAATGAGCAGTTCTTC. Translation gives CASAQGSTYNEQFF.

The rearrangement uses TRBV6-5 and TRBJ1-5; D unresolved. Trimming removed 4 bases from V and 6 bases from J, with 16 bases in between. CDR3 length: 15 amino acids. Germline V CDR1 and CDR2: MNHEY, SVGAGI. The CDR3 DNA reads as TGTGCCAGCAGTTCCCGGGCGGCCCGGAGTCAGCCCCAGCATTTT. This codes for CASSSRAARSQPQHF.

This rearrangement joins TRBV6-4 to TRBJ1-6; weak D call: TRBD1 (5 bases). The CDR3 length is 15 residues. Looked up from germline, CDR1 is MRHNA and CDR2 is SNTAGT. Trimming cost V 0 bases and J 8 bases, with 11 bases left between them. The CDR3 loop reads CASSDSAGPHSPLHF. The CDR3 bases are TGTGCCAGCAGTGACTCGGCAGGGCCTCATTCACCCCTCCACTTT.

The CDR3 protein is CASTHYRGLGETQYF. Here the CDR3 DNA reads TGCGCCAGCACCCATTACAGGGGGCTGGGGGAGACCCAGTACTTC. The chain combines TRBV5-1 with TRBJ2-5; 9 positions match TRBD1. Germline-derived CDR1 and CDR2 are SGHRS and YFSETQ. The CDR3 is made up of 15 amino acids. J gave up 5 bases and V 6 bases, and 11 bases lay outside the gene matches.

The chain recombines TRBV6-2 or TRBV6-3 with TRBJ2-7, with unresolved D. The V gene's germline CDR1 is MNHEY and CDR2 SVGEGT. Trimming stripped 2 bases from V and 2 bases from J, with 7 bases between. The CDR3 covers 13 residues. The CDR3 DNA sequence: TGTGCCAGCAGTTACGACCGTACCTACGAGCAGTACTTC. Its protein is CASSYDRTYEQYF.

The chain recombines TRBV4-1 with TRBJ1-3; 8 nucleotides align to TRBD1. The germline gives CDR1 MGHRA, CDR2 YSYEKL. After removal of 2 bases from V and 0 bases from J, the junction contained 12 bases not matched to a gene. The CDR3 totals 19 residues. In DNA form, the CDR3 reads TGCGCCAGCAGCCAATCAGTTGCGGGACAGGCGTTCTCTGGAAACACCATATATTTT. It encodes CASSQSVAGQAFSGNTIYF.

Here the CDR3 DNA reads TGTGCCAGCAGCCGCCTAGGTGGGACTGAAGCTTTCTTT. As protein: CASSRLGGTEAFF. The chain employs TRBV3-1 (or the pseudogene TRBV3-2) and TRBJ1-1; D uncertain. V was trimmed by 4 bases and J by 5 bases, leaving 11 bases between them. The CDR3 is made up of 13 amino acids. CDR1 is LGHDT, CDR2 YNNKEL, per germline (reference sequence).

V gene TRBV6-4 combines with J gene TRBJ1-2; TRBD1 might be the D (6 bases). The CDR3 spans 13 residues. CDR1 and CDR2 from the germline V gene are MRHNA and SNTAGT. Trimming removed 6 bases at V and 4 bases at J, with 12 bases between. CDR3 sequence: CASSSRGGYGYTF. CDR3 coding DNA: TGTGCCAGCAGCTCCAGAGGGGGCTATGGCTACACCTTC.

The CDR3 coding sequence is TGTGCCAGCAGCTTACTAGCGGGGGGCCAAGAGACCCAGTACTTC. Translated: CASSLLAGGQETQYF. The chain employs TRBV5-6 and TRBJ2-5; 12 nucleotides agree with TRBD2. Germline V gives CDR1 SGHDT, CDR2 YYEEEE. J lost 1 base, V lost 2 bases, and 0 bases had no gene match. CDR3 length: 15 residues.

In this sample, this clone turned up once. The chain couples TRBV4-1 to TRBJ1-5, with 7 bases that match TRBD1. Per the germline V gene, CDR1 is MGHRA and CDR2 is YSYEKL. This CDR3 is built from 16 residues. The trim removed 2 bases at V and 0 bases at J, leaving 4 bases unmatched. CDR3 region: CASSQHRGGSNQPQHF. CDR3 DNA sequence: TGCGCCAGCAGCCAACACAGGGGTGGTAGCAATCAGCCCCAGCATTTT.

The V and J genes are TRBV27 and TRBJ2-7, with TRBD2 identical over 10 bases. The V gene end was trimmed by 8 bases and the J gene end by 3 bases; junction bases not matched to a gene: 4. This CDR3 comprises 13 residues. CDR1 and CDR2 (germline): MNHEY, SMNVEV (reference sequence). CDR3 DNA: TGTGCCAGCCGGGGACTAGCGCACTACGAGCAGTACTTC. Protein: CASRGLAHYEQYF.

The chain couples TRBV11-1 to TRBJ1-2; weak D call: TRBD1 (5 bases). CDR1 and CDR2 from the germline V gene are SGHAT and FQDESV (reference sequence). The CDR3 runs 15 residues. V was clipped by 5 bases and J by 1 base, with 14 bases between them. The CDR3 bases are TGTGCCAGCAGCAGAACAGGAAAAATTAACTATGGCTACACCTTC. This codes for CASSRTGKINYGYTF.